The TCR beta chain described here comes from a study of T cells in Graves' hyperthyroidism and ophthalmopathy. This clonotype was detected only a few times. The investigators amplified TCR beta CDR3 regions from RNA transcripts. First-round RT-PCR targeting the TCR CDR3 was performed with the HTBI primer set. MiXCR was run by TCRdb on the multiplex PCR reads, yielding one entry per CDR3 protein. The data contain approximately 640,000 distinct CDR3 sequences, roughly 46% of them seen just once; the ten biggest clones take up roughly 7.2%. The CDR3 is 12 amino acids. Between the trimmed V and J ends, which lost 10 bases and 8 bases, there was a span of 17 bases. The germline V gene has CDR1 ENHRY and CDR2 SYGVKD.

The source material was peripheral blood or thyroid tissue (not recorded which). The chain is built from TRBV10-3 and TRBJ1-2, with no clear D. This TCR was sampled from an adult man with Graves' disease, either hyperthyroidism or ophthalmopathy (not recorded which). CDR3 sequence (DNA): TGTGCCACCACGGCGGGCCTGGGCGGCTACACCTTC. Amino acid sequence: CATTAGLGGYTF.